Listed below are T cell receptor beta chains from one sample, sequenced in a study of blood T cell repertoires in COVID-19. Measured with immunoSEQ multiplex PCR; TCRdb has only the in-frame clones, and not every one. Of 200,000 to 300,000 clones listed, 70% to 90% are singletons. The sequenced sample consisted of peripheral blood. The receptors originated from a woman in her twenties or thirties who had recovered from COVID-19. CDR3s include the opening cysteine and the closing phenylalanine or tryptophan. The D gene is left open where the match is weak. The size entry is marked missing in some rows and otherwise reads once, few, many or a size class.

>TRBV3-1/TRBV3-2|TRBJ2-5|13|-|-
TGTGCCAGCAGCCAGGCAGGGAGGGAGACCCAGTACTTC
CASSQAGRETQYF
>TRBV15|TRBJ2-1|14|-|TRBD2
TGTGCCACCAGCAGAGATCGCGGGGGGGCCGAGGAGTTCTTC
CATSRDRGGAEEFF
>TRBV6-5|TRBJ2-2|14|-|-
TGTGCCAGCAATAAAGGGGAAGTACGGGGGGAGCTGTTTTTT
CASNKGEVRGELFF
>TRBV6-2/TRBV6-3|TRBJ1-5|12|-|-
TGTGCCAGCAGTTACTACTATCAGCCCCAGCATTTT
CASSYYYQPQHF
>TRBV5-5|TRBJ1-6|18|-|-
TGTGCCAGCAGCGCCCCCGCAGGGAAGCCTAGAGGCAATTCACCCCTCCACTTT
CASSAPAGKPRGNSPLHF
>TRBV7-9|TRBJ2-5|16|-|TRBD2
TGTGCCAGCAGCTCGACCCCACTAGCGGGGGTTGAGACCCAGTACTTC
CASSSTPLAGVETQYF
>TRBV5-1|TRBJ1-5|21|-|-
TGCGCCAGCTCGCCCTCCAGGGGAATAGTGTCCCCCCACTTTAGCAATCAGCCCCAGCATTTT
CASSPSRGIVSPHFSNQPQHF
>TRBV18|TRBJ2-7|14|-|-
TGTGCCAGCTCGGAGACAGGTTCCACCTACGAGCAGTACTTC
CASSETGSTYEQYF
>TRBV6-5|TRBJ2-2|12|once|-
TGTGCCAGCAGTCTCGGCACCGGGGAGCTGTTTTTT
CASSLGTGELFF
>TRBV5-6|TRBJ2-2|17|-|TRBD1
TGTGCCAGCAGCTCGACAGGGAGACTAACGAACACCGGGGAGCTGTTTTTT
CASSSTGRLTNTGELFF
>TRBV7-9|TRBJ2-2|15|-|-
TGTGCCAGCAGCTTAGCACCCGTGGCCACCGGGGAGCTGTTTTTT
CASSLAPVATGELFF
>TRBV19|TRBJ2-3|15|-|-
TGTGCCAGTAGTATCCTAGGCGTTATAACGGATACGCAGTATTTT
CASSILGVITDTQYF
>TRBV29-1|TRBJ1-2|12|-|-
TGCAGCGTTGGTGAAGTCGGCTATGGCTACACCTTC
CSVGEVGYGYTF
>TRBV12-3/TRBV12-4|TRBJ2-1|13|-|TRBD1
TGTGCCAGCAGCTCCATACAGGGGAATGAGCAGTTCTTC
CASSSIQGNEQFF
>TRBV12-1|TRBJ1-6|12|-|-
TGTGCCAGCAAGGGGAATCGGTCACCCCTCCACTTT
CASKGNRSPLHF
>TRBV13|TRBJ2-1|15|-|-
TGTGCCAGCACCCCTGGGGCACGCTCCTACAATGAGCAGTTCTTC
CASTPGARSYNEQFF
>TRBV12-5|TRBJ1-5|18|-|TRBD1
TGTGCTAGTGCCCCTCTCTCGGGTACGACAGGGGTTAATCAGCCCCAGCATTTT
CASAPLSGTTGVNQPQHF
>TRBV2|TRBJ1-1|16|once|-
TGTGCCAGCAGTGAAGCGCTTCGGCAGGGAAACACTGAAGCTTTCTTT
CASSEALRQGNTEAFF
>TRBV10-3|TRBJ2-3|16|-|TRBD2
TGTGCCATCAGTGATCTCGCTAGCGGGGGTACAGATACGCAGTATTTT
CAISDLASGGTDTQYF
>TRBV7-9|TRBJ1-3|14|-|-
TGTGCCAGCAGCTTGACGACAGCCGGAAACACCATATATTTT
CASSLTTAGNTIYF
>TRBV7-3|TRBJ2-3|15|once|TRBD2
TGTGCCAGCAGCCTCATGGGCGGGGGTGATGATACGCAGTATTTT
CASSLMGGGDDTQYF
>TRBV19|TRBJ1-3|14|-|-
TGTGCCACCCACCCCGGGACTGCTGGAAACACCATATATTTT
CATHPGTAGNTIYF
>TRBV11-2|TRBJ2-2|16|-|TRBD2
TGTGCCAGCAGCTTAGTTCGGGGGGATCTCACCGGGGAGCTGTTTTTT
CASSLVRGDLTGELFF
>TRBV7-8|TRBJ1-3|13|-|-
TGTGCCAGCAGCCACCCACGGGGTGACACCATATATTTT
CASSHPRGDTIYF
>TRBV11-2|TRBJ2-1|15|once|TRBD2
TGTGCCAGCAGCTTAGAAGCGGGGAGCTACAATGAGCAGTTCTTC
CASSLEAGSYNEQFF
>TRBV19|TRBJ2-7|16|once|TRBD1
TGTGCCAGTAGTATAGGTTGGACAGGGTTGTACAACGAGCAGTACTTC
CASSIGWTGLYNEQYF
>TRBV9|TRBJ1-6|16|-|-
TGTGCCAGCAGCGAGACCTCCTGGGGGGGCTCTTCACCCCTCCACTTT
CASSETSWGGSSPLHF
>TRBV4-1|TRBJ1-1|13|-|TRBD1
TGCGCCAGCAGCCAAGGACAGGGCACTGAAGCTTTCTTT
CASSQGQGTEAFF
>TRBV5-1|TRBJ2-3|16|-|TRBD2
TGCGCCAGCAGTGAGTTTAGCGGGGGGGTTGCAGATACGCAGTATTTT
CASSEFSGGVADTQYF
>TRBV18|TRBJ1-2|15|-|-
TGTGCCAGCTCACCACGCGTCGGGGGGGACTATGGCTACACCTTC
CASSPRVGGDYGYTF
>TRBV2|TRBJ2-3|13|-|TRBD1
TGTGCCAGCAGTGAAACGGACAGGGCTACGCAGTATTTT
CASSETDRATQYF
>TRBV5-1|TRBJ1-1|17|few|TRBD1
TGCGCCAGCAGCTGGGGGACAGGAGGTCGTCTGAACACTGAAGCTTTCTTT
CASSWGTGGRLNTEAFF
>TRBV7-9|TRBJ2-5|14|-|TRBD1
TGTGCCAGCAGCAGGGGGGACAGGCAAGAGACCCAGTACTTC
CASSRGDRQETQYF
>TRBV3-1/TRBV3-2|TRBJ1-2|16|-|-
TGTGCCAGCAGCCAAGACATTAGGGGTGATGGCTATGGCTACACCTTC
CASSQDIRGDGYGYTF
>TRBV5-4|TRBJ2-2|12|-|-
TGTGCCAGCAGCCCTTCGCGGGGGGAGCTGTTTTTT
CASSPSRGELFF
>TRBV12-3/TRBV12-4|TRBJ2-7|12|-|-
TGTGCCAGCAGTTTGGCGGGCTACGAGCAGTACTTC
CASSLAGYEQYF
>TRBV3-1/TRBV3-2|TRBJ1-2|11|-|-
TGTGCCAGCAGCCAGAGCCTCGGCTACACCTTC
CASSQSLGYTF
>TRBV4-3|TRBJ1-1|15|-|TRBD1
TGCGCCAGCAGCCAACGACAGGGGCTGAACACTGAAGCTTTCTTT
CASSQRQGLNTEAFF
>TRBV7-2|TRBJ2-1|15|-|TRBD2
TGTGCCAGCAGCTTTAGTAGCGGGGGTTACAATGAGCAGTTCTTC
CASSFSSGGYNEQFF
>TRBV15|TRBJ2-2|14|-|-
TGTGCCACCAGCCCTGCCGGTTACACCGGGGAGCTGTTTTTT
CATSPAGYTGELFF
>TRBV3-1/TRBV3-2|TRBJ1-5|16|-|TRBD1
TGTGCCAGCAGCCAAGGAGACAGGGGGCCAATCAAGGCCCAGCATTTT
CASSQGDRGPIKAQHF
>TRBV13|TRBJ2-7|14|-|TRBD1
TGTGCCAGCAGCTTCCGGACAGGGATCGGCGAGCAGTACTTC
CASSFRTGIGEQYF
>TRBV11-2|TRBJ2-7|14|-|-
TGTGCCAGCAGCTCTCTTAGGGGTTCCTACGAGCAGTACTTC
CASSSLRGSYEQYF
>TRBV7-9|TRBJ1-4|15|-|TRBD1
TGTGCCAGCAGCTCGGGGACAGGGGTGGGCGAAAAACTGTTTTTT
CASSSGTGVGEKLFF
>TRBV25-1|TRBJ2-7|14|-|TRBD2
TGTGCCAGCGCAAGGGCGGGAGGAGGCTACGAGCAGTACTTC
CASARAGGGYEQYF
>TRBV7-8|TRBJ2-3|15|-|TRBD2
TGTGCCAGCAGCCGAGATCCGGGACTAGGGGATACGCAGTATTTT
CASSRDPGLGDTQYF
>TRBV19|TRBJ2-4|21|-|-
TGTGCCAGTAGTCCCCTGGGACACGGTGCGTTGTCGCGGGGGGCCAAAAACATTCAGTACTTC
CASSPLGHGALSRGAKNIQYF
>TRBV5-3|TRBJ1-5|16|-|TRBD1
TGTGCCAGAAGCTTAATCGGAGGGGGCGAAATCGAGCCCCAGCATTTT
CARSLIGGGEIEPQHF
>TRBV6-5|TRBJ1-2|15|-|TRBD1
TGTGCCAGCAGTACAATCGCACAGGGGGCCGATGGCTACACCTTC
CASSTIAQGADGYTF
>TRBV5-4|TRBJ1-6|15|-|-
TGTGCCAGCAGCCCTCAGGAGGGGTATAATTCACCCCTCCACTTT
CASSPQEGYNSPLHF
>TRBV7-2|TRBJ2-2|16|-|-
TGTGCCAGCAGCTCGCCGGGACTCACGAACACCGGGGAGCTGTTTTTT
CASSSPGLTNTGELFF
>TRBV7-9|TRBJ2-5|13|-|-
TGTGCCAGCAGCTTAACCAGGCAAGAGACCCAGTACTTC
CASSLTRQETQYF